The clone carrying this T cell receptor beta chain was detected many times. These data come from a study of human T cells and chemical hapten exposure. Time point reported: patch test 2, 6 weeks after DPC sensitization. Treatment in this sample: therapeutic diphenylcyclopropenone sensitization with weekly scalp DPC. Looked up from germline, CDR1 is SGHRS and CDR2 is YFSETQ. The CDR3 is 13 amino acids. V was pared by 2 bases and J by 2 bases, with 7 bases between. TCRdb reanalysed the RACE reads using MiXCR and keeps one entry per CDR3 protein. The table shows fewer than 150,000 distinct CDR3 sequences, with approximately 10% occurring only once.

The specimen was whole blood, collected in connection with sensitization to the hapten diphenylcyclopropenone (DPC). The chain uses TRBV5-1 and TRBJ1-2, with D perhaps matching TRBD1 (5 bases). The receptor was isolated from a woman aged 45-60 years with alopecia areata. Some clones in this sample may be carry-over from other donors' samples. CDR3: CASSFGGNYGYTF. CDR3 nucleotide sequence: TGCGCCAGCAGCTTTGGGGGGAACTATGGCTACACCTTC. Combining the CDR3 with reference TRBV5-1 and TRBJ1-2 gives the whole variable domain KAGVTQTPRYLIKTRGQQVTLSCSPISGHRSVSWYQQTPGQGLQFLFEYFSETQRNKGNFPGRFSGRQFSNSRSEMNVSTLELGDSALYLCASSFGGNYGYTFGSGTRLTVV.